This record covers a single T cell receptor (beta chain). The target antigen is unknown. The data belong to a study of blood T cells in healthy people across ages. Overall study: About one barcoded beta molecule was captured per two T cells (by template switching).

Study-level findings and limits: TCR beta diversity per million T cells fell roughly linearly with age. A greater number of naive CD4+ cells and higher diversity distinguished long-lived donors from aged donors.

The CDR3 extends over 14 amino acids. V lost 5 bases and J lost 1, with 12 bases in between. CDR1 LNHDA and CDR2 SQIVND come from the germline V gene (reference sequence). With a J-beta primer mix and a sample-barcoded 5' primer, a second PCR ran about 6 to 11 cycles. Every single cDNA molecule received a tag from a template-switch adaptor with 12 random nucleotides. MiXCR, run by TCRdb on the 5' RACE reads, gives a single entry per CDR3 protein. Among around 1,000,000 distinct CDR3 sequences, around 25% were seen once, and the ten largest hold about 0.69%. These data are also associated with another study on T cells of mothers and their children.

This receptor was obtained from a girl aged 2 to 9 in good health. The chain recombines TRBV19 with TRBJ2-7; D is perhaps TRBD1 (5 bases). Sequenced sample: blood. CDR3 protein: CASSPQDISYEQYF. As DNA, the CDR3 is TGTGCCAGTAGTCCCCAGGACATATCCTACGAGCAGTACTTC.